This TCR beta chain derives from a study of blood T cell repertoires in COVID-19. Measured with immunoSEQ multiplex PCR; TCRdb has only the in-frame clones, and not every one. The table records hundreds of thousands of clones, about 93% of them present only once. Germline V gene data show CDR1 as SNHLY and CDR2 as FYNNEI. CDR3 size: 15 residues. The V segment lost 5 bases and the J segment 9 bases; nucleotides outside the gene matches: 9. This TCR was sampled from a man aged 55-75 years with COVID-19, enrolled during active disease. The sample was peripheral blood. The V call is TRBV2, the J call TRBJ2-1; 11 bases are a match to TRBD2. CDR3 in amino acids: CASSPRTSGGSEQFF. The CDR3 nucleotides are TGTGCCAGCAGTCCGAGAACTAGCGGGGGAAGTGAGCAGTTCTTC.